A single sample gave rise to the 12 T cell receptor beta chains below, sequenced in a study of blood T cells in healthy people across ages. The authors ran a second PCR of about 6 to 12 cycles using a sample-barcoded 5' primer and a J-beta primer mix. TCRdb analysed the 5' RACE reads with MiXCR anew, one entry per CDR3 protein. The sample lists around 870,000 distinct CDR3 sequences, more than 25% seen once, with roughly 17% in the top ten. The sample comprised blood. The source of these receptors is an elderly woman in good health.

In the case of this clonotype: A much larger clone sits a single nucleotide away, making a read error possible. The chain has TRBV10-3 and TRBJ2-7; D possibly corresponds to TRBD2 (6 bases). V was pared by 2 bases and J by 7 bases, with 9 bases between. The CDR3 has 12 amino acids. In germline, CDR1 is ENHRY, CDR2 SYGVKD. DNA for the CDR3: TGTGCCATCAGTGAGCCACGGGGGGAGCAGTACTTC. It is translated as CAISEPRGEQYF.

This clonotype was seen at least ten times. The chain recombines TRBV6-1 with TRBJ2-1, with TRBD1 identical over 7 bases. Germline trimming cut 6 bases from V and 5 bases from J; bases unmatched to any gene: 10. The CDR3 spans 15 residues. Germline CDR1 and CDR2: MNHNS and SASEGT. The CDR3: CASSPGATGNNEQFF. The DNA for the CDR3 is TGTGCCAGCAGCCCAGGGGCGACAGGGAACAATGAGCAGTTCTTC.

This clonotype was seen just once. The gene calls are TRBV6-1 and TRBJ2-4, with 9 bases lining up with TRBD2. The J call could be wrong; TRBJ2-7 is a better fit for the DNA end. Germline CDR1 reads MNHNS; CDR2 reads SASEGT. There are 14 residues in the CDR3. In DNA, the CDR3 is TGTGCCAGCAGTTGGGCTAGCGGGGAGGGCGAGCAGTACTTC. It yields the protein CASSWASGEGEQYF.

CDR3 loop: CASSVRIAGANEQFF. DNA of the CDR3: TGTGCCAGCAGCGTACGAATAGCGGGAGCTAATGAGCAGTTCTTC. The J gene is TRBJ2-1, the V gene TRBV9; 9 bases are shared with TRBD2. J lost 7 bases, V lost 1 base, and 6 bases had no gene match. Germline CDR1 and CDR2: SGDLS and YYNGEE. This CDR3 is 15 amino acids long.

V gene TRBV9 combines with J gene TRBJ2-1; no clear D. Trimming left V 1 base short and J 7 bases short, with 3 bases between. This CDR3 has 11 residues. Per the germline V gene, CDR1 is SGDLS and CDR2 is YYNGEE. The DNA of the CDR3 is TGTGCCAGCAGCGTACGGAATGAGCAGTTCTTC. Translating it yields CASSVRNEQFF.

A remark on this clonotype: Possible read error: a much larger clone is one base away. The chain uses TRBV4-1 and TRBJ2-1; TRBD1 matches at 8 bases. CDR1 is MGHRA, CDR2 YSYEKL, per germline. The CDR3 extends over 14 amino acids. Here the CDR3 reads CASSPDRANNGQFF. DNA of the CDR3: TGCGCCAGCAGCCCGGACAGGGCGAACAATGGGCAGTTCTTC.

V usage is TRBV4-3 and J usage is TRBJ1-3; 10 nucleotides agree with TRBD1. CDR3 length: 16 amino acids. The germline CDR1 and CDR2 sequences are LGHNA and YSLEER. V shed 3 bases and J 4 bases; nucleotides not matched to a gene: 6. The CDR3 DNA follows: TGCGCCAGCAGCCAGAGACAGGGGGCAGCGGGAAACACCATATATTTT. Translation: CASSQRQGAAGNTIYF.

The genes are TRBV6-5 and TRBJ1-1; 9 bases align to TRBD1. Germline CDR1 reads MNHEY; CDR2 reads SVGAGI. J lost 3 bases, V lost 6 bases, and 8 bases had no gene match. CDR3 size: 15 residues. CDR3: CASSPGTGWDTEAFF. The DNA for the CDR3 is TGTGCCAGCAGCCCCGGGACAGGGTGGGACACTGAAGCTTTCTTT.

V usage is TRBV5-1 and J usage is TRBJ2-2; D not resolved. This CDR3 is built from 15 residues. Looked up from germline, CDR1 is SGHRS and CDR2 is YFSETQ. V was clipped by 4 bases and J by 6 bases, with 16 bases between them. The CDR3 DNA sequence: TGCGCCAGCAGCCCCGGTTCCTTGACTCCCGGGGAGCTGTTTTTT. Translated, it gives CASSPGSLTPGELFF.

CDR3 region: CSARDRKGSSYNEQFF. Here the CDR3 DNA reads TGCAGTGCTAGAGATCGTAAGGGGAGCTCCTACAATGAGCAGTTCTTC. The V call is TRBV20-1, the J call TRBJ2-1; D is perhaps TRBD1 or TRBD2 (5 bases each). The CDR3 loop spans 16 amino acids. Germline-derived CDR1 and CDR2 are DFQATT and SNEGSKA (reference sequence). Trimming removed 0 bases at V and 0 bases at J, with 12 bases between.

This clonotype has ten or more counts. The chain combines TRBV6-2 or TRBV6-3 with TRBJ2-5, with TRBD2 identical over 8 bases. This CDR3 comprises 17 residues. The ends lost 6 bases at V and 2 bases at J; junction bases unmatched: 14. Germline CDR1 reads MNHEY; CDR2 reads SVGEGT. The CDR3 DNA is TGTGCCAGCAGCCCCGGCTGGTTGGCGGGGGGTCAAGAGACCCAGTACTTC. Its protein is CASSPGWLAGGQETQYF.

The V call is TRBV11-2, the J call TRBJ1-1, with unresolved D. The CDR3 is 16 amino acids. CDR1 is SGHAT and CDR2 is FQNNGV in the germline V gene. V was shortened by 3 bases and J by 3 bases, with 17 bases between the two germline ends. Here the CDR3 DNA reads TGTGCCAGCAGCTTGTGGGCCCGCCCGAAAGACACTGAAGCTTTCTTT. Translating it yields CASSLWARPKDTEAFF.